The 2 T cell receptor beta chains reported below all come from one sample, sequenced in a study of blood T cell repertoires in COVID-19 (TCRdb year 2020). Receptor libraries were prepared by the immunoSEQ multiplex PCR assay. The table was pulled from immuneACCESS by TCRdb, which kept in-frame rearrangements only. Such tables lose some clones; where checked, under half of the loss comes from unresolved V genes, and the rest has no known cause. The sample records 60,000 or so clones, just over 70% of which are singletons. Together, the top ten hold 51% of the sample. Sequencing used PBMCs or T cells enriched from blood (not recorded which). These receptors were taken from a woman between 55 and 75 years old who had been exposed to COVID-19.

The J gene is TRBJ1-1, the V gene TRBV12-3 or TRBV12-4; tentative D call: TRBD1 (5 bases). This CDR3 has 13 residues. Trimming shortened V by 6 bases and J by 5 bases, and 13 bases separated the two germline ends. The CDR3 DNA sequence: TGTGCCAGCAGCCTTGGGGGGGTGACTGAAGCTTTCTTT. Its protein is CASSLGGVTEAFF.

V usage is TRBV6-5 and J usage is TRBJ2-2; D is undetermined. Trimming cost V 6 bases and J 0 bases, with 8 bases left between them. Germline CDR1 reads MNHEY; CDR2 reads SVGAGI. The length of the CDR3 is 14 residues. CDR3 protein: CASRSYANTGELFF. CDR3 sequence (DNA): TGTGCCAGCAGGTCCTACGCGAACACCGGGGAGCTGTTTTTT.